Presented here are 8 T cell receptor beta chains from one specimen sequenced in a study of post-analysis software for immune sequencing data. Study-level results: Controls showed lower frequencies than patients for five TRBV segments, and TRBV5-6, TRBV5-1 and TRBV20-1 were among these.

No antigen has been assigned to these receptors. The authors incorporated unique molecular identifiers into the TCR beta cDNA libraries. Via MiXCR, TCRdb re-called the PCR reads, giving one row per CDR3 protein. In the table there are approximately 570,000 distinct CDR3 sequences, about 44% of which are singletons. The source material was blood. These receptors all stem from a girl aged 5-17 years with multiple sclerosis.

The rearrangement uses TRBV20-1 and TRBJ2-4, with D possibly being TRBD1 (6 bases). The CDR3 runs 17 residues. Germline V lookup: CDR1 DFQATT, CDR2 SNEGSKA (reference sequence). V shed 0 bases and J shed 5 bases, with 20 bases lying between them. This chain's CDR3 is CSARDHLTDSKENIQYF. CDR3 nucleotide sequence: TGCAGTGCTAGAGATCATTTAACGGACAGTAAAGAAAACATTCAGTACTTC.

In this sample, this clonotype turned up a few times. The chain joins TRBV6-2 or TRBV6-3 to TRBJ2-5; 11 bases match TRBD2. J lost 2 bases, V lost 4 bases, and 6 bases had no gene match. Germline V gene sequence: CDR1 MNHEY, CDR2 SVGEGT. This CDR3 contains 16 residues. The CDR3 is CASSSSGLAEQETQYF. The DNA of the CDR3 is TGTGCCAGCAGTTCCTCGGGACTAGCGGAACAAGAGACCCAGTACTTC.

V is TRBV7-9 and J is TRBJ2-7; 8 bases are shared with TRBD1. The junction had 8 bases not matched to a gene; V was cut back by 5 bases and J by 11 bases. This CDR3 has 12 amino acids. Germline lookup yields CDR1 SEHNR and CDR2 FQNEAQ (reference sequence). The CDR3: CASSMGQARKYF. CDR3 coding DNA: TGTGCCAGCAGCATGGGACAGGCCAGGAAGTACTTC. Filled out from reference TRBV7-9 and TRBJ2-7, the complete variable domain reads DTGVSQNPRHKITKRGQNVTFRCDPISEHNRLYWYRQTLGQGPEFLTYFQNEAQLEKSRLLSDRFSAERPKGSFSTLEIQRTEQGDSAMYLCASSMGQARKYFGPGTRLTVT.

This clonotype was found a few times. This chain joins TRBV13 and TRBJ2-7, with TRBD1 identical over 8 bases. The germline CDR1 and CDR2 sequences are PRHDT and FYEKMQ (reference sequence). The V gene end was trimmed by 5 bases and the J gene end by 0 bases; junction bases not matched to a gene: 6. The CDR3 length is 15 residues. The CDR3 protein is CASSLWTGNSYEQYF. CDR3 nucleotide sequence: TGTGCCAGCAGCCTCTGGACAGGGAACTCCTACGAGCAGTACTTC.

This clonotype was counted only a few times. The chain links TRBV5-1 to TRBJ2-7; TRBD2 is a possible D gene (6 bases). The DNA end is a closer match to TRBJ2-5, so the J assignment may be wrong. CDR1 and CDR2 from the germline V gene are SGHRS and YFSETQ. This CDR3 contains 15 residues. Here the CDR3 reads CASSWNAGMGETQYF. The CDR3 coding sequence is TGCGCCAGCAGCTGGAATGCGGGGATGGGAGAGACCCAGTACTTC.

The chain combines TRBV12-3 or TRBV12-4 with TRBJ2-1; the match to TRBD1 covers 7 bases. There are 13 residues in the CDR3. V shed 7 bases, J shed 5 bases, and the junction held 5 bases outside the gene matches. The CDR3 DNA is TGTGCCAGCACCAATACAGGGGACAATGAGCAGTTCTTC. This encodes CASTNTGDNEQFF.

The chain employs TRBV20-1 and TRBJ2-4; 8 positions match TRBD1. The end of the DNA aligns better with TRBJ2-7, so the J call may be wrong. The CDR3 consists of 14 residues. CDR1 DFQATT and CDR2 SNEGSKA come from the germline V gene (reference sequence). CDR3 DNA: TGCAGTGCTAGAGGGGACAGGCAGGCCTACGAGCAGTACTTC. Translation gives CSARGDRQAYEQYF.

The V call is TRBV12-3 or TRBV12-4, the J call TRBJ2-1; D is unclear. The CDR3 loop spans 15 amino acids. V was trimmed by 7 bases and J by 0 bases, leaving 13 bases between them. CDR3 sequence reads: CASTSRRSSYNEQFF. CDR3 bases: TGTGCCAGCACCTCCCGAAGGAGCTCCTACAATGAGCAGTTCTTC.